The 27 T cell receptor beta chains listed next were all sequenced from one sample in a study of T cells after yellow fever vaccination. MiXCR, run by TCRdb on the 5' RACE reads, gives a single entry per CDR3 protein. The sample lists 200,000 to 300,000 distinct CDR3 sequences, approximately 3.6% occurring once. Sequenced material: PBMCs, taken 15 days after the yellow fever booster vaccination. Receptor source: a man younger than 35 who received the YFV17D yellow fever vaccine.

This clonotype was observed at least ten times. The chain recombines TRBV7-6 with TRBJ1-2, with TRBD1 as a possible D gene (6 bases). Trimming cost V 1 base and J 4 bases, with 16 bases left between them. There are 16 residues in the CDR3. CDR1 SGHVS and CDR2 FNYEAQ come from the germline V gene. This CDR3 is CASSLEETGGGYGYTF. CDR3 nucleotide sequence: TGTGCCAGCAGCTTAGAGGAGACGGGAGGGGGCTATGGCTACACCTTC.

This clonotype appeared many times. The chain links TRBV27 to TRBJ2-5; D possibly matches TRBD1 or TRBD2 (5 bases each). Germline loops: CDR1 MNHEY, CDR2 SMNVEV (reference sequence). The CDR3 has 15 residues. Trimming left V 2 bases short and J 1 base short, with 11 bases between. CDR3 sequence: CASSLIGALQETQYF. The CDR3 coding sequence is TGTGCCAGCAGTTTAATCGGGGCCCTCCAAGAGACCCAGTACTTC.

This clonotype was seen repeatedly, ten times or more. The rearrangement links TRBV18 to TRBJ2-5; possibly TRBD1 for D (5 bases). The V gene lost 0 bases and the J gene lost 3 bases, with 8 bases spanning the gap. Looked up from germline, CDR1 is KGHSH and CDR2 is LQKENI. The CDR3 loop spans 14 amino acids. CDR3 in amino acids: CASSPPSREETQYF. CDR3 nucleotide sequence: TGTGCCAGCTCACCACCTTCCAGGGAAGAGACCCAGTACTTC.

This clonotype was observed many times. The V and J genes are TRBV4-3 and TRBJ1-2, with D maybe TRBD1 (6 bases). Germline CDR1 and CDR2: LGHNA and YSLEER. This CDR3 is built from 13 residues. V lost 8 bases and J lost 4, with 14 bases in between. CDR3 sequence reads: CASGTGWGYGYTF. The CDR3 DNA reads as TGCGCCAGCGGAACAGGGTGGGGCTATGGCTACACCTTC.

This clonotype was recorded at least ten times. V gene TRBV30 combines with J gene TRBJ1-2; D is undetermined. Germline-derived CDR1 and CDR2 are GTSNPN and SVGIG (reference sequence). V shed 0 bases and J shed 0 bases, with 5 bases lying between them. This CDR3 has 13 amino acids. CDR3 sequence reads: CAWSVEANYGYTF. CDR3 coding DNA: TGTGCCTGGAGTGTGGAAGCTAACTATGGCTACACCTTC.

This clonotype showed up many times. The genes are TRBV5-1 and TRBJ2-5; D is perhaps TRBD2 (6 bases). Trimming cost V 4 bases and J 2 bases, with 18 bases left between them. The CDR3 covers 16 residues. Germline-derived CDR1 and CDR2 are SGHRS and YFSETQ. The CDR3 loop is CASSLEGLPYQETQYF. For the CDR3, the DNA is TGCGCCAGCAGCCTGGAGGGACTTCCGTATCAAGAGACCCAGTACTTC.

This clonotype was observed many times. The chain carries TRBV12-3 or TRBV12-4 and TRBJ2-3; D is uncertain. The CDR3 length is 12 residues. Trimming took 4 bases from V and 6 from J, leaving 8 bases between them. CDR3: CASSSLIDTQYF. CDR3 bases: TGTGCCAGCAGTTCTCTCATCGATACGCAGTATTTT.

This clonotype was counted ten times or more. This chain connects TRBV3-1 to TRBJ2-5; D is ambiguous. The V end was cut by 0 bases, the J end by 7 bases, with 3 bases between. Germline V gene data show CDR1 as LGHDT and CDR2 as YNNKEL (reference sequence). CDR3 length equals 11 residues. The CDR3 reads CASSQDVTQYF. In DNA form, the CDR3 reads TGTGCCAGCAGCCAAGACGTGACCCAGTACTTC.

This clonotype was counted at least ten times. The gene calls are TRBV7-3 and TRBJ1-6; D possibly corresponds to TRBD1 (5 bases). Trimming stripped 5 bases from V and 0 bases from J, with 8 bases between. CDR1 is SGHTA, CDR2 FQGTGA, per germline. The CDR3 contains 15 residues. The CDR3 DNA reads as TGTGCCAGCAGCCGGCAGGGCTCCTATAATTCACCCCTCCACTTT. Protein: CASSRQGSYNSPLHF.

Only a few counts were recorded for this clonotype. The chain links TRBV7-6 to TRBJ2-5; D remains unclear. Germline CDR1 SGHVS, CDR2 FNYEAQ. This CDR3 is 11 amino acids long. The V end was cut by 5 bases, the J end by 11 bases, with 12 bases between. For the CDR3, the DNA is TGTGCCAGCAGCGTCGGGCCCAAACAGTACTTC. Translating it yields CASSVGPKQYF.

This clonotype has a count of ten or more. The chain recombines TRBV29-1 with TRBJ2-5, with D possibly being TRBD2 (7 bases). The CDR3 runs 13 residues. CDR1 SQVTM and CDR2 ANQGSEA come from the germline V gene. V was pared by 8 bases and J by 1 base, with 14 bases between. Written as DNA, the CDR3 is TGCAGCTCCCTCGGGGGGCGCCAAGAGACCCAGTACTTC. It yields the protein CSSLGGRQETQYF.

Ten or more counts support this clonotype. Written as DNA, the CDR3 is TGTGCCAGCCAGGGGTGGTCCTACAATGAGCAGTTCTTC. Its protein is CASQGWSYNEQFF. The gene calls are TRBV28 and TRBJ2-1; tentative D call: TRBD1 (6 bases). This CDR3 comprises 13 residues. Germline V gene lookup returns CDR1 MDHEN and CDR2 SYDVKM. V gave up 8 bases and J gave up 1 base, with 9 bases separating them. Supplemented by reference TRBV28 and TRBJ2-1, the full variable domain reads DVKVTQSSRYLVKRTGEKVFLECVQDMDHENMFWYRQDPGLGLRLIYFSYDVKMKEKGDIPEGYSVSREKKERFSLILESASTNQTSMYLCASQGWSYNEQFFGPGTRLTVL.

This clonotype came up many times. The rearrangement links TRBV29-1 to TRBJ2-5; no clear D. The CDR3 extends over 13 amino acids. Germline lookup yields CDR1 SQVTM and CDR2 ANQGSEA. V shed 3 bases and J shed 5 bases, with 13 bases lying between them. The CDR3 coding sequence is TGCAGCGTTGATTTTCCAGCAGGCGAGACCCAGTACTTC. It translates to CSVDFPAGETQYF.

This clonotype was counted ten times or more. The gene calls are TRBV5-1 and TRBJ1-2; D is unclear. The V and J ends lost 0 bases and 4 bases respectively, with 4 bases between them. Germline lookup yields CDR1 SGHRS and CDR2 YFSETQ. The length of the CDR3 is 12 residues. CDR3: CASSLDVYGYTF. DNA of the CDR3: TGCGCCAGCAGCTTGGACGTCTATGGCTACACCTTC.

This clonotype came up many times. V usage is TRBV5-1 and J usage is TRBJ2-2; D ambiguous. Trimming took 0 bases from V and 6 from J, leaving 6 bases between them. Looked up from germline, CDR1 is SGHRS and CDR2 is YFSETQ. The CDR3 consists of 13 residues. The DNA of the CDR3 is TGCGCCAGCAGCTTGGATGGGTCCGGGGAGCTGTTTTTT. It is translated as CASSLDGSGELFF.

This rearrangement joins TRBV5-4 to TRBJ2-6; no definite D call. Germline loops: CDR1 SGHNT, CDR2 YYREEE (reference sequence). This CDR3 is 18 amino acids long. V lost 6 bases and J 0 bases, leaving 19 bases between the germline ends. This CDR3 is CASTQGPRPDSGANVLTF. Written as DNA, the CDR3 is TGTGCCAGCACACAAGGGCCCAGACCGGACTCTGGGGCCAACGTCCTGACTTTC.

This clonotype was picked up many times. The chain uses TRBV5-1 and TRBJ2-3; D is perhaps TRBD1 or TRBD2 (6 bases each). CDR3 length equals 12 residues. Germline V CDR1 and CDR2: SGHRS, YFSETQ. V lost 4 bases and J lost 5, with 8 bases in between. The chain's CDR3 is CASSGGRDTQYF. CDR3 DNA: TGCGCCAGCAGCGGGGGGCGAGATACGCAGTATTTT.

This clonotype was observed many times. This rearrangement joins TRBV5-6 to TRBJ2-5; 11 positions match TRBD2. Germline values: CDR1 SGHDT, CDR2 YYEEEE. Losses at the gene ends were 4 bases for V and 5 bases for J; bases not matched to a gene: 10. This CDR3 has 16 residues. The CDR3: CASSTYPSGGRETQYF. CDR3 nucleotides: TGTGCCAGCAGCACCTACCCTAGCGGGGGGCGGGAGACCCAGTACTTC.

This clonotype showed up many times. The CDR3 spells CASSLTGHQNTEAFF. CDR3 bases: TGTGCCAGCTCACTGACCGGACACCAGAACACTGAAGCTTTCTTT. This chain uses TRBV18 with TRBJ1-1; a possible D gene is TRBD1 (5 bases). Germline V gives CDR1 KGHSH, CDR2 LQKENI. The CDR3 runs to 15 residues. Trimming cost V 4 bases and J 1 base, with 13 bases left between them.

This clonotype appeared many times. This chain uses TRBV7-2 with TRBJ1-2, with D uncertain. V lost 5 bases, J lost 8 bases, and 15 bases lay in between. The CDR3 has 13 amino acids. CDR1 is SGHTA, CDR2 FQGNSA, per germline. The CDR3 nucleotides are TGTGCCAGCAGCCCCAGTTCTTTCCAAGGCTACACCTTC. It specifies CASSPSSFQGYTF.

This clonotype was counted many times. The chain recombines TRBV4-1 with TRBJ1-5; unclear D gene. Trimming took off 0 bases at V and 0 bases at J, with 12 bases between the two ends. CDR3 size: 17 residues. Germline V gene data show CDR1 as MGHRA and CDR2 as YSYEKL. CDR3 nucleotide sequence: TGCGCCAGCAGCCAAGATTGGCAGTTCGATAGCAATCAGCCCCAGCATTTT. This sequence encodes CASSQDWQFDSNQPQHF.

This clonotype was observed at least ten times. V is TRBV6-5 and J is TRBJ2-3, with a tentative D call TRBD1 (5 bases). CDR1 and CDR2 (germline): MNHEY, SVGAGI. V lost 6 bases and J 3 bases, leaving 10 bases between the germline ends. The CDR3 has 13 amino acids. The chain's CDR3 is CASRVTDTDTQYF. DNA for the CDR3: TGTGCCAGCAGGGTGACAGATACAGATACGCAGTATTTT.

This chain uses TRBV6-5 with TRBJ1-3; D gene unclear. V was trimmed by 7 bases and J by 0 bases, leaving 7 bases between them. The CDR3 loop spans 13 amino acids. In germline, CDR1 is MNHEY, CDR2 SVGAGI. This CDR3 is CASKSYSGNTIYF. As DNA, the CDR3 is TGTGCCAGCAAGTCTTACTCTGGAAACACCATATATTTT.

This clonotype was found a few times. This sequence joins TRBV19 and TRBJ1-1; 9 bases are a match to TRBD1. With V trimmed by 8 bases and J by 4 bases, 5 bases remained unmatched. The CDR3 loop spans 13 amino acids. The germline V gene has CDR1 LNHDA and CDR2 SQIVND (reference sequence). The CDR3 region is CASDTGGATEAFF. The CDR3 nucleotides read TGTGCCAGTGATACAGGGGGCGCCACTGAAGCTTTCTTT.

This clonotype was found many times. The rearrangement links TRBV20-1 to TRBJ2-3, with unresolved D. Germline CDR1 is DFQATT and CDR2 is SNEGSKA (reference sequence). The CDR3 consists of 12 residues. Between the trimmed V and J ends, which lost 6 bases and 4 bases, there was a span of 11 bases. In DNA form, the CDR3 reads TGCAGTGCCGCTAGACCCCCAGATACGCAGTATTTT. Its protein product is CSAARPPDTQYF.

In its sample, this clonotype was seen many times. The V call is TRBV7-8, the J call TRBJ1-2; D remains ambiguous. V was shortened by 0 bases and J by 4 bases, with 12 bases between the two germline ends. Germline CDR1 reads SGHVS; CDR2 reads FQNEAQ. This CDR3 is built from 15 residues. The CDR3 sequence is CASSLARAASYGYTF. The CDR3 DNA is TGTGCCAGCAGCTTAGCTCGGGCAGCCTCCTATGGCTACACCTTC.

Many counts were recorded for this clonotype. V is TRBV5-5 and J is TRBJ2-3, with 9 bases matching TRBD2. Trimming took 4 bases from V and 10 from J; bases not matched to a gene: 10. Germline lookup yields CDR1 SGHKS and CDR2 YYEKEE (reference sequence). The CDR3 covers 14 residues. The DNA for the CDR3 is TGTGCCAGCAGCGAAGGAAGACTAGCGGCAGCGCAGTATTTT. Translation gives CASSEGRLAAAQYF.